The rows below give T cell receptor beta chains drawn from one sample of a study of T cells in Graves' hyperthyroidism and ophthalmopathy. TCRdb fed the multiplex PCR reads into MiXCR, producing one record per CDR3 protein. The sample records over 700,000 distinct CDR3 sequences, over 35% being singletons. Specimen: blood. These receptor sequences come from a young man with Graves' hyperthyroidism. Each CDR3 is given with its conserved first and last residue. The D gene is left open where the match is weak. Clone size is stated in some rows and not others, as once, few, many or a class when expanded.

D	size	V	J	CDR3	DNA
.	few	TRBV19	TRBJ1-2	CASSIWAETWNGYTF	TGTGCCAGTAGTATCTGGGCAGAAACATGGAATGGCTACACCTTC
.	once	TRBV7-2	TRBJ1-3	CASSQGPGCGNTIYF	TGTGCCAGCTCACAAGGTCCGGGATGTGGAAACACCATATATTTT
.	.	TRBV6-2/TRBV6-3	TRBJ1-4	CASRPPGRNEKLFF	TGTGCCAGCAGACCCCCGGGACGTAATGAAAAACTGTTTTTT
TRBD1	many	TRBV19	TRBJ1-5	CASSIAGTGSNQPQHF	TGTGCCAGTAGTATAGCCGGGACAGGGAGTAATCAGCCCCAGCATTTT
TRBD2	.	TRBV7-6	TRBJ2-7	CASSPSGSGEQYF	TGTGCCAGCAGCCCTAGCGGGAGCGGCGAGCAGTACTTC
.	.	TRBV20-1	TRBJ2-6	CSVLNGESGANVLTF	TGCAGTGTACTGAACGGGGAATCTGGGGCCAACGTCCTGACTTTC
.	many	TRBV19	TRBJ1-5	CASSIEGGLNQPQHF	TGTGCCAGTAGTATAGAGGGCGGACTAAATCAGCCCCAGCATTTT
.	few	TRBV5-1	TRBJ2-7	CASSWGTSEQYF	TGCGCCAGCAGCTGGGGGACGTCCGAGCAGTACTTC
.	.	TRBV10-3	TRBJ1-5	CASSGWSEGNQPQHF	TGTGCCAGCAGTGGATGGTCAGAGGGCAATCAGCCCCAGCATTTT
TRBD1	many	TRBV9	TRBJ2-7	CASSIQGAGEQYF	TGTGCCAGCAGCATACAGGGGGCCGGCGAGCAGTACTTC
TRBD2	.	TRBV29-1	TRBJ2-3	CSGLAGEDTQYF	TGCAGCGGACTAGCGGGGGAAGATACGCAGTATTTT
TRBD1	.	TRBV10-3	TRBJ2-2	CAISDPGTGGSGELFF	TGTGCCATCAGTGACCCCGGGACAGGGGGTTCCGGGGAGCTGTTTTTT
.	.	TRBV6-1	TRBJ1-2	CASGDGYYGYTF	TGTGCCAGCGGGGACGGTTACTATGGCTACACCTTC
.	.	TRBV29-1	TRBJ1-3	CSSYSHSGNTIYF	TGCAGCAGTTACTCGCATTCTGGAAACACCATATATTTT
TRBD1	many	TRBV7-6	TRBJ1-5	CASSLRGDRELRQPQHF	TGTGCCAGCAGCTTAAGGGGAGACAGGGAGTTGCGGCAGCCCCAGCATTTT
.	.	TRBV7-3	TRBJ1-1	CASSLIRAGRHTEAFF	TGTGCCAGCAGCTTAATTAGGGCAGGGCGGCACACTGAAGCTTTCTTT
.	.	TRBV29-1	TRBJ2-7	CSVVPPGRQTYEQYF	TGCAGCGTTGTCCCCCCGGGACGGCAAACCTACGAGCAGTACTTC
.	few	TRBV7-2	TRBJ2-7	CASRKPDYEQYF	TGTGCCAGCAGAAAACCAGATTACGAGCAGTACTTC
.	.	TRBV9	TRBJ1-2	CASSQLNYGYTF	TGTGCCAGCAGCCAGCTTAACTATGGCTACACCTTC
.	.	TRBV20-1	TRBJ2-5	CSARDYRGGQETQYF	TGCAGTGCTAGAGATTACAGGGGAGGTCAAGAGACCCAGTACTTC
.	.	TRBV29-1	TRBJ2-5	CSVEGRTYEQETQYF	TGCAGCGTTGAGGGCAGGACTTATGAACAAGAGACCCAGTACTTC
.	.	TRBV6-5	TRBJ2-7	CASMGRSYEQYF	TGTGCCAGCATGGGGCGCTCCTACGAGCAGTACTTC
.	many	TRBV29-1	TRBJ1-2	CSVDNYGYTF	TGCAGCGTAGACAACTATGGCTACACCTTC
.	.	TRBV6-1	TRBJ2-7	CASTETRQYF	TGTGCCAGCACCGAGACAAGGCAGTACTTC
TRBD1	.	TRBV10-3	TRBJ1-4	CAISDRGWNGKLFF	TGTGCCATCAGTGACAGGGGGTGGAATGGAAAACTGTTTTTT
.	many	TRBV24-1	TRBJ2-2	CATSDPTRDTGELFF	TGTGCCACCAGTGATCCCACCAGGGACACCGGGGAGCTGTTTTTT
.	few	TRBV20-1	TRBJ2-2	CSAARGALTTGELFF	TGCAGTGCCGCTCGGGGGGCCCTAACGACCGGGGAGCTGTTTTTT
.	many	TRBV29-1	TRBJ2-2	CSVVVGMNTGELFF	TGCAGCGTTGTCGTAGGGATGAACACCGGGGAGCTGTTTTTT
.	.	TRBV7-2	TRBJ1-5	CASSWGGTSNQPQHF	TGTGCCAGCAGCTGGGGGGGCACGAGCAATCAGCCCCAGCATTTT
.	.	TRBV6-6	TRBJ1-1	CASSRTVEAFF	TGTGCCAGCAGCCGGACAGTTGAAGCTTTCTTT
.	.	TRBV11-1	TRBJ2-7	CASSLWDFGPEQYF	TGTGCCAGCAGCTTATGGGACTTCGGTCCCGAGCAGTACTTC
TRBD1	.	TRBV19	TRBJ2-5	CASSKIGGEDQYF	TGTGCCAGTAGTAAAATAGGGGGCGAGGACCAGTACTTC
.	.	TRBV29-1	TRBJ1-2	CSLFPDDYGYTF	TGCAGCTTGTTCCCGGACGACTATGGCTACACCTTC
.	.	TRBV11-2	TRBJ1-2	CASSFQTNYGYTF	TGTGCCAGCAGCTTCCAGACCAACTATGGCTACACCTTC
TRBD1	once	TRBV20-1	TRBJ1-4	CSAPSGTGAEKLFF	TGCAGTGCCCCGTCTGGGACAGGGGCGGAAAAACTGTTTTTT
.	.	TRBV20-1	TRBJ2-7	CSAPDPTSSYEQYF	TGCAGTGCACCCGACCCTACAAGCTCCTACGAGCAGTACTTC
.	.	TRBV25-1	TRBJ2-7	CASTQGGTENYEQYF	TGTGCCAGCACCCAAGGGGGGACGGAGAATTACGAGCAGTACTTC
.	.	TRBV7-2	TRBJ2-7	CASRPTVFYEQYF	TGTGCCAGCAGACCGACGGTTTTCTACGAGCAGTACTTC
.	few	TRBV12-3/TRBV12-4	TRBJ1-2	CASSSGDGGYTF	TGTGCCAGCAGCTCCGGGGACGGTGGCTACACCTTC
.	.	TRBV7-2	TRBJ1-6	CASSHYPPGSYNSPLHF	TGTGCCAGCAGCCATTACCCGCCGGGCTCCTATAATTCACCCCTCCACTTT
.	.	TRBV6-1	TRBJ2-6	CASSGLVGANVLTF	TGTGCCAGCAGTGGACTAGTTGGGGCCAACGTCCTGACTTTC
.	.	TRBV7-9	TRBJ2-7	CAISLLAERGPQYF	TGTGCCATCAGCCTACTAGCTGAGAGAGGTCCCCAGTACTTC
.	many	TRBV24-1	TRBJ2-5	CATSDPQETQYF	TGTGCCACCAGTGACCCCCAAGAGACCCAGTACTTC
.	many	TRBV24-1	TRBJ2-5	CATRDDGETQYF	TGTGCCACCAGGGACGACGGGGAGACCCAGTACTTC
TRBD2	once	TRBV2	TRBJ2-7	CASSKGVAGRYEQYF	TGTGCCAGCAGTAAGGGAGTAGCGGGAAGGTACGAGCAGTACTTC
.	.	TRBV7-8	TRBJ2-7	CASSPPGVAGYEEQYF	TGTGCCAGCAGCCCCCCGGGGGTAGCAGGTTACGAAGAGCAGTACTTC
.	many	TRBV6-5	TRBJ1-6	CASSRKAGSNSPLHF	TGTGCCAGCAGTCGCAAGGCAGGGAGCAATTCACCCCTCCACTTT
.	.	TRBV7-9	TRBJ2-2	CASGHHLSNTGELFF	TGTGCCAGCGGTCACCACCTCTCGAACACCGGGGAGCTGTTTTTT
.	once	TRBV24-1	TRBJ2-5	CATSDVAVQETQYF	TGTGCCACCAGTGATGTCGCGGTACAAGAGACCCAGTACTTC
TRBD1	many	TRBV29-1	TRBJ1-5	CSVGDRGPYQPQHF	TGCAGCGTTGGAGACAGGGGACCTTATCAGCCCCAGCATTTT
.	many	TRBV2	TRBJ2-5	CASLKLRGGQETQYF	TGTGCCAGCCTTAAGTTAAGGGGTGGACAAGAGACCCAGTACTTC